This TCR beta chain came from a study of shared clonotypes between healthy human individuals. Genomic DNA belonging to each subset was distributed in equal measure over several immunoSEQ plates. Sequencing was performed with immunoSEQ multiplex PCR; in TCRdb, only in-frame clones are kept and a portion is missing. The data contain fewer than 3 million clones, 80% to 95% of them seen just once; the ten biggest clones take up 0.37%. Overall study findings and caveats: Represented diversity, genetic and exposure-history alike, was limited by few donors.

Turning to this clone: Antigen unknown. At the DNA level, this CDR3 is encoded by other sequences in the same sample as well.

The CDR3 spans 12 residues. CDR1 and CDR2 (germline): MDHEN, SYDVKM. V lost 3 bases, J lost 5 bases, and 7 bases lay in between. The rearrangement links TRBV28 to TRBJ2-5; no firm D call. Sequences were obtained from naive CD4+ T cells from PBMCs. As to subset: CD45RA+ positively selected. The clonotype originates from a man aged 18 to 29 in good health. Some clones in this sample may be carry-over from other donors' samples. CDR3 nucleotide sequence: TGTGCCAGCAGTTTGATTGGGGAGACCCAGTACTTC. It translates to CASSLIGETQYF.